Listed below are T cell receptor beta chains from one sample, sequenced in a study of neurological immune-mediated disorders. TCRdb reanalysed the 5' RACE reads using MiXCR and keeps one entry per CDR3 protein. Here the sample spans 52,000 or so distinct CDR3 sequences, over 3.5% being singletons. The sample comprised CD4+ T cells from blood. These receptors all stem from a woman aged 35 to 49 with multiple sclerosis. The CDR3 runs from the conserved cysteine through the conserved F or W. The D gene is left open where the match is weak. For some rows the clone size is stated as once, few or many, or as a class when expanded; others skip it.

J gene | D gene | clone size | V gene | CDR3 DNA | CDR3 protein
TRBJ1-2 | TRBD1 | many | TRBV6-5 | TGTGCCAGCAGTTACTCAGCAGGGGGTCGGTATGGCTACACCTTC | CASSYSAGGRYGYTF
TRBJ1-2 | TRBD1 | - | TRBV18 | TGTGCCAGCTCACCACAGGACAGGCCTTTCTATGGCTACACCTTC | CASSPQDRPFYGYTF
TRBJ1-2 | TRBD1 | many | TRBV7-9 | TGTGCCAGCAGCTTCGGGACAGCACCTCTCGAATACTATGGCTACACCTTC | CASSFGTAPLEYYGYTF
TRBJ2-3 | - | many | TRBV4-1 | TGCGCCAGCAGCCAAGTGTGGATCAAGCGTCACACAGATACGCAGTATTTT | CASSQVWIKRHTDTQYF
TRBJ1-1 | - | - | TRBV4-2 | TGTGCCAGCAGCCAAGACAGGGGTTGGACTGAAGCTTTCTTT | CASSQDRGWTEAFF
TRBJ1-2 | - | - | TRBV4-1 | TGCGCCAGCAGCCAGGGGGGACTTAAGACGGGCTACACCTTC | CASSQGGLKTGYTF
TRBJ1-1 | - | many | TRBV6-2/TRBV6-3 | TGTGCCAGCACCGGCGCGGGGGGACCGGCTGAAGCTTTCTTT | CASTGAGGPAEAFF
TRBJ2-1 | - | many | TRBV12-3/TRBV12-4 | TGTGCCAGCAGTTTAGTCGAGCGGTACAATGAGCAGTTCTTC | CASSLVERYNEQFF
TRBJ2-7 | - | many | TRBV20-1 | TGCAGTGCTAGCCTTGGCGGGAAAGAGAGCGAGCAGTACTTC | CSASLGGKESEQYF
TRBJ1-2 | - | many | TRBV12-3/TRBV12-4 | TGTGCCAGCAGTTGGGGGGGTCGAAGAGGTGGCTACACCTTC | CASSWGGRRGGYTF
TRBJ1-5 | - | many | TRBV19 | TGTGCCAGTAGTATCCGGGGTACGGATCAGCCCCAGCATTTT | CASSIRGTDQPQHF
TRBJ2-2 | TRBD1 | many | TRBV14 | TGTGCCAGCAGCCTAAGGACAGGGCTGACCGGGGAGCTGTTTTTT | CASSLRTGLTGELFF
TRBJ2-3 | - | many | TRBV5-5 | TGTGCCAGCAGCTTGCGTCTACACGGCAGGGGAAACCTGGCAGATACGCAGTATTTT | CASSLRLHGRGNLADTQYF
TRBJ2-3 | - | many | TRBV9 | TGTGCCAGCAGCGTAGGGCTTACGCAGTATTTT | CASSVGLTQYF
TRBJ2-6 | - | many | TRBV5-1 | TGCGCCAGCAGCTTGGGCGGAAATGGGGCCAACGTCCTGACTTTC | CASSLGGNGANVLTF
TRBJ1-1 | - | many | TRBV20-1 | TGCAGTGCTATGTCGGGGAGGGGCACTGAAGCTTTCTTT | CSAMSGRGTEAFF
TRBJ1-4 | - | many | TRBV12-3/TRBV12-4 | TGTGCCAGCAGTTTAGGGGGAATTAATGAAAAACTGTTTTTT | CASSLGGINEKLFF
TRBJ2-7 | - | many | TRBV10-3 | TGTGCCATCAGTGAGTCTGGCTCCTACGAGCAGTACTTC | CAISESGSYEQYF
TRBJ1-1 | TRBD1 | many | TRBV20-1 | TGCAGTGCTGGCAACAGGGGGGTGAACACTGAAGCTTTCTTT | CSAGNRGVNTEAFF
TRBJ2-3 | TRBD2 | many | TRBV5-1 | TGCGCCAGCAGCCCTGAAGTGAGGCGGGGGGGCGGTTCTTACCCAGATACGCAGTATTTT | CASSPEVRRGGGSYPDTQYF
TRBJ2-1 | - | many | TRBV5-1 | TGCGCCAGCAGCTTGGACCCGGGGGGCCTTTACAATGAGCAGTTCTTC | CASSLDPGGLYNEQFF
TRBJ2-1 | - | many | TRBV5-1 | TGCGCCAGCAGCTTGCCCGGTGGGGCTGGTGAGCAGTTCTTC | CASSLPGGAGEQFF
TRBJ1-1 | - | many | TRBV14 | TGTGCCAGCAGCTCCCGGGCCCGAGCTTTCTTT | CASSSRARAFF
TRBJ1-4 | - | many | TRBV2 | TGTGCCAGCAGCGCCGGGATGAATGAAAAACTGTTTTTT | CASSAGMNEKLFF
TRBJ1-1 | - | many | TRBV6-1 | TGTGCCAGCAGCGCGGGCCCCGGGGTTTTTGAAGCTTTCTTT | CASSAGPGVFEAFF
TRBJ2-1 | TRBD2 | many | TRBV10-3 | TGTGCCATCAGTGAGTGGGGTAGCGGGGGGGCCGGGGAGCAGTTCTTC | CAISEWGSGGAGEQFF